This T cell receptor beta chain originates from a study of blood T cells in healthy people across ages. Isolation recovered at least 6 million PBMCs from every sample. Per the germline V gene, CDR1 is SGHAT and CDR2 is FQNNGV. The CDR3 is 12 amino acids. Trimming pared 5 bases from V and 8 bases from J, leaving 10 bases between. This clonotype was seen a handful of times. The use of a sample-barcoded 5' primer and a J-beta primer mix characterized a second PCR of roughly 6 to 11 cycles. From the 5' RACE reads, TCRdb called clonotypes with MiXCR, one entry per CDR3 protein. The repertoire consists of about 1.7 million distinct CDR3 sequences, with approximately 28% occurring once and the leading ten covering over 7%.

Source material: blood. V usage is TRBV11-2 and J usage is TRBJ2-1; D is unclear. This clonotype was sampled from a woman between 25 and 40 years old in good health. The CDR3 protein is CASSLNRYEQFF. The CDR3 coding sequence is TGTGCCAGCAGCCTAAACCGGTATGAGCAGTTCTTC.